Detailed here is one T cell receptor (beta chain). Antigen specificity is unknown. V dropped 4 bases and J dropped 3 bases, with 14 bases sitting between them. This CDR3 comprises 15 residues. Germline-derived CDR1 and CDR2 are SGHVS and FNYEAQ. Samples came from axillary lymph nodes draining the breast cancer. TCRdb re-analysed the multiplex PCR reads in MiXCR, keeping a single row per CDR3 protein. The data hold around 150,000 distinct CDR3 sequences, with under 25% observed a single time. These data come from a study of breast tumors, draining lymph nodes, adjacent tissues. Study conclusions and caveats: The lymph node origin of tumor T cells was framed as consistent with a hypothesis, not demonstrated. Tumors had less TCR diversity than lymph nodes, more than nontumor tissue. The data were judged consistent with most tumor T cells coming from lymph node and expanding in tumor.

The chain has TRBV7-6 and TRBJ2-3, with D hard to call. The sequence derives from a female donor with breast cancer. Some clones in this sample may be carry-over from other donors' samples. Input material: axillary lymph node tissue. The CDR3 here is CASSSNHARTDTQYF. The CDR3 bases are TGTGCCAGCAGCTCTAACCATGCCCGGACAGATACGCAGTATTTT.